This T cell receptor (beta chain) originates from a study of CD8+CD57+ T cells in acquired aplastic anemia. Study in general: Each DNA sample taken from sorted CD4+ and CD8+ cells came to 3 to 3.5 ug on average. Among healthy donors, CD4+ cells averaged roughly 9.9 million reads. Overall study findings and caveats: There were roughly 30 CD8+ CDR3 sequences that occurred in both patients and controls.

This clonotype was observed a single time. Antigen: not known. The junction differs from germline at one of its ends, possibly a read error. The CDR3 is made up of 16 amino acids. Germline CDR1 reads SGHRS; CDR2 reads YFSETQ. Genomic DNA templated the TCR beta VDJ and CDR3 profiling. TCRdb independently ran MiXCR on the reads; one entry per CDR3 protein. The table includes about 190,000 distinct CDR3 sequences, less than 70% detected once. V and J are TRBV5-1 and TRBJ2-5, with D perhaps TRBD2 (6 bases). The J call may be in error: the DNA end matches TRBJ2-7 better. Material for sequencing was sorted CD4+, CD8+, or CD8+CD57+ T cells (not recorded which) from PBMCs. The TCR sequence derives from a human donor in good health, serving as a control. The CDR3, as DNA: TGCGCCAGCAACTTGGCCGGGGGATTCAAAACCTACGAGCAGTACTTC. Its translation is CASNLAGGFKTYEQYF.